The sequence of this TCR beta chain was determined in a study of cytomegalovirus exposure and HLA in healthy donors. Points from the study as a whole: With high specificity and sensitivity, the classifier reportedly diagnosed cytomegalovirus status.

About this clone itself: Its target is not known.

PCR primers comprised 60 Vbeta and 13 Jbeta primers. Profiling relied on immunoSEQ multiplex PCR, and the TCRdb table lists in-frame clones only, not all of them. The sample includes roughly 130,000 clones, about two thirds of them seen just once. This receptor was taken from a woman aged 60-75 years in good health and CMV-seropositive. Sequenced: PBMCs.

CDR3 coding DNA: TGTGCCAGCAGCGTAGAGGACAGGGGGGGCTCGCCCCAGCATTTT. Translation: CASSVEDRGGSPQHF. The chain combines TRBV9 with TRBJ1-5; 10 nucleotides align to TRBD1. The CDR3 has 15 amino acids. Losses at the gene ends were 0 bases for V and 9 bases for J; bases not matched to a gene: 6. Germline V CDR1 and CDR2: SGDLS, YYNGEE. Full variable domain (missing parts from reference TRBV9 and TRBJ1-5): DSGVTQTPKHLITATGQRVTLRCSPRSGDLSVYWYQQSLDQGLQFLIQYYNGEERAKGNILERFSAQQFPDLHSELNLSSLELGDSALYFCASSVEDRGGSPQHFGDGTRLSIL.